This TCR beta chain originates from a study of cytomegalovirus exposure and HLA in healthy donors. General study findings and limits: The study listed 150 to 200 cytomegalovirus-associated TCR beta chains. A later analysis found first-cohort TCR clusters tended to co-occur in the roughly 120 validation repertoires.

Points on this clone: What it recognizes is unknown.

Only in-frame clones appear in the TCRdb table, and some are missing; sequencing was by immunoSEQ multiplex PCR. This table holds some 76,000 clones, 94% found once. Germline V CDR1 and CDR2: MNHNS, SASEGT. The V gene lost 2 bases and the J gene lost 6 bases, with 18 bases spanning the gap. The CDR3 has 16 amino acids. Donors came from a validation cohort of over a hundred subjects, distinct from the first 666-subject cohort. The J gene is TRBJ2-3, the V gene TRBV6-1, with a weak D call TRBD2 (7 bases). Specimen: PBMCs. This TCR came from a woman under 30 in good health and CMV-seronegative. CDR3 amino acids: CASSERGGTPTDTQYF. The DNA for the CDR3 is TGTGCCAGCAGTGAAAGGGGGGGGACTCCCACGGATACGCAGTATTTT.